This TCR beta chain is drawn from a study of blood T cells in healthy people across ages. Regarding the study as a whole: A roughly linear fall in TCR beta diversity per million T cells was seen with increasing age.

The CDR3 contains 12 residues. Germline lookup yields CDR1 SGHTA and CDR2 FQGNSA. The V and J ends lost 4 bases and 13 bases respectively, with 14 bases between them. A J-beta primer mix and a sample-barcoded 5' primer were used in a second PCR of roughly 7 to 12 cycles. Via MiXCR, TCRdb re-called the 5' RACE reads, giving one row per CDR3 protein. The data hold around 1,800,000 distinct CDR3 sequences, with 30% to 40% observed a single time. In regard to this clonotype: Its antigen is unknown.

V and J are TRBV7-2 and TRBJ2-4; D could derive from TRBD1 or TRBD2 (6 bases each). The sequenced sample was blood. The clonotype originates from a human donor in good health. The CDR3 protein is CASSYNREEQYF. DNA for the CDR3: TGTGCCAGCAGCTACAACAGGGAGGAGCAGTACTTC.